Below, 27 T cell receptor beta chains from the same sample are listed, as sequenced in a study of immune evolution from preneoplasia to lung adenocarcinoma. Repertoires were generated with immunoSEQ multiplex PCR, while TCRdb's copy carries only in-frame clones and drops some. The repertoire holds under 5,500 clones, roughly 87% seen once, with about 3.7% in the top ten. The specimen sequenced was FFPE invasive lung adenocarcinoma tissue. The receptors were sampled from a person in their fifties or sixties with lung adenocarcinoma.

V gene TRBV7-9 combines with J gene TRBJ2-7, with D uncertain. The CDR3 length is 13 residues. V was pared by 4 bases and J by 7 bases, with 14 bases between. Germline values: CDR1 SEHNR, CDR2 FQNEAQ (reference sequence). The CDR3 DNA follows: TGTGCCAGCAGCTCACGTTCGGCGAGTGAGCAGTACTTC. It yields the protein CASSSRSASEQYF. The full variable domain, in which reference TRBV7-9 and TRBJ2-7 provide the parts outside the CDR3, is DTGVSQNPRHKITKRGQNVTFRCDPISEHNRLYWYRQTLGQGPEFLTYFQNEAQLEKSRLLSDRFSAERPKGSFSTLEIQRTEQGDSAMYLCASSSRSASEQYFGPGTRLTVT.

The chain joins TRBV15 to TRBJ1-2; 7 nucleotides line up with TRBD1. This CDR3 comprises 14 residues. With 0 bases clipped from V and 10 bases from J, the junction kept 8 bases outside the gene matches. CDR1 is LNHNV and CDR2 is YYDKDF in the germline V gene (reference sequence). The DNA for the CDR3 is TGTGCCACCAGCAGAGATGGGACAGACTACCACTACACCTTC. It is translated as CATSRDGTDYHYTF.

The V gene is TRBV29-1, the J gene TRBJ1-2; no clear D. Germline CDR1 is SQVTM and CDR2 is ANQGSEA. Trimming cost V 4 bases and J 0 bases, with 12 bases left between them. The CDR3 runs to 14 residues. Here the CDR3 reads CSVVRDIANYGYTF. DNA of the CDR3: TGCAGCGTTGTCCGTGACATAGCTAACTATGGCTACACCTTC.

The gene calls are TRBV7-3 and TRBJ1-1; the D is unclear. Germline assignment: CDR1 SGHTA and CDR2 FQGTGA. The CDR3 covers 13 residues. V was pared by 2 bases and J by 4 bases, with 8 bases between. DNA of the CDR3: TGTGCCAGCAGCTTAGCACTAAGCACTGAAGCTTTCTTT. Translation: CASSLALSTEAFF. Based on the CDR3 plus reference TRBV7-3 and TRBJ1-1, the full variable domain is GAGVSQTPSNKVTEKGKYVELRCDPISGHTALYWYRQSLGQGPEFLIYFQGTGAADDSGLPNDRFFAVRPEGSVSTLKIQRTERGDSAVYLCASSLALSTEAFFGQGTRLTVV.

This rearrangement joins TRBV5-1 to TRBJ1-5, with 7 bases that match TRBD1. V was clipped by 7 bases and J by 0 bases; unmatched bases: 10. The CDR3 is made up of 16 amino acids. CDR1 is SGHRS, CDR2 YFSETQ, per germline. The CDR3 DNA is TGCGCCAGCTCAGGGGGGGTACCTTATAGCAATCAGCCCCAGCATTTT. This codes for CASSGGVPYSNQPQHF.

The CDR3 nucleotides read TGTGCCAGCAGCTTAGCAAGTGGGACAGGGTACAATGAGCAGTTCTTC. Its translation is CASSLASGTGYNEQFF. V gene TRBV7-2 combines with J gene TRBJ2-1; 9 bases line up with TRBD1. CDR1 is SGHTA and CDR2 is FQGNSA in the germline V gene. J was trimmed by 4 bases and V by 0 bases; bases with no gene match: 4. The CDR3 runs to 16 residues.

The count of this clone is one. The chain couples TRBV5-6 to TRBJ2-1, with 13 bases fitting TRBD2. The CDR3 runs 18 residues. Per the germline V gene, CDR1 is SGHDT and CDR2 is YYEEEE. After removal of 5 bases from V and 5 bases from J, the junction contained 13 bases not matched to a gene. CDR3 sequence reads: CASSGGTSGITNHNEQFF. CDR3 in DNA: TGTGCCAGCAGTGGCGGGACTAGCGGGATTACGAATCACAATGAGCAGTTCTTC.

The rearrangement uses TRBV6-6 and TRBJ1-4, with 8 bases identical to TRBD1. Losses at the gene ends were 5 bases for V and 7 bases for J; bases not matched to a gene: 6. Germline CDR1 is MNHNY and CDR2 is SVGAGI (reference sequence). The length of the CDR3 is 14 residues. CDR3 DNA sequence: TGTGCCAGCAGTCCTCGGACAGGGCGTGAAAAACTGTTTTTT. Its translation: CASSPRTGREKLFF.

This chain connects TRBV7-2 to TRBJ2-1; the D gene is possibly TRBD2 (6 bases). Per germline, CDR1 SGHTA and CDR2 FQGNSA. The CDR3 sequence is 15 residues long. V was pared by 0 bases and J by 1 base, with 7 bases between. The CDR3 sequence: CASSLARESYNEQFF. CDR3 DNA sequence: TGTGCCAGCAGCTTAGCACGGGAGTCCTACAATGAGCAGTTCTTC.

CDR3: CASSFHGKKTQYF. CDR3 sequence (DNA): TGTGCCAGCAGCTTTCACGGGAAAAAGACCCAGTACTTC. The V call is TRBV5-4, the J call TRBJ2-5, with D possibly TRBD2 on 5 matching bases. V was clipped by 2 bases and J by 6 bases, with 11 bases between them. The CDR3 runs 13 residues. The germline gives CDR1 SGHNT, CDR2 YYREEE (reference sequence).

This chain joins TRBV7-9 and TRBJ2-3; TRBD2 agrees at 14 bases. The ends lost 5 bases at V and 5 bases at J; junction bases unmatched: 12. Germline V gene data show CDR1 as SEHNR and CDR2 as FQNEAQ (reference sequence). The CDR3 loop spans 18 amino acids. CDR3 residues: CASSPRTSGRISGDTQYF. CDR3 coding DNA: TGTGCCAGCAGCCCCCGGACTAGCGGGAGGATCTCGGGAGATACGCAGTATTTT.

The J gene is TRBJ2-3, the V gene TRBV7-3; weak D call: TRBD1 (5 bases). In germline, CDR1 is SGHTA, CDR2 FQGTGA. The ends were cut back, 2 bases at V and 7 bases at J, with 7 bases in the middle. This CDR3 region has 12 residues. CDR3 DNA sequence: TGTGCCAGCAGCTTAGACAGTTATACGCAGTATTTT. This sequence encodes CASSLDSYTQYF.

This clone was seen only a few times. This chain links TRBV28 with TRBJ1-1; possible D gene TRBD1, 5 bases. This CDR3 region has 15 residues. With 5 bases removed from V and 3 bases from J, the gap between germline ends came to 16 bases. Germline V gene lookup returns CDR1 MDHEN and CDR2 SYDVKM. Here the CDR3 DNA reads TGTGCCAGCAGTCGCGCGGGGCAGGGCGACACTGAAGCTTTCTTT. Protein: CASSRAGQGDTEAFF.

J is TRBJ2-1 and V is TRBV19; D is uncertain. Germline CDR1 is LNHDA and CDR2 is SQIVND (reference sequence). This CDR3 has 10 residues. V lost 8 bases and J 8 bases, leaving 7 bases between the germline ends. The CDR3 DNA reads TGTGCCAGTGGGGTAGATGAGCAGTTCTTC. Encoded protein: CASGVDEQFF. Drawing the rest from reference TRBV19 and TRBJ2-1, the complete variable domain is DGGITQSPKYLFRKEGQNVTLSCEQNLNHDAMYWYRQDPGQGLRLIYYSQIVNDFQKGDIAEGYSVSREKKESFPLTVTSAQKNPTAFYLCASGVDEQFFGPGTRLTVL.

The chain employs TRBV4-1 and TRBJ2-1; 11 bases map to TRBD2. This CDR3 is 17 amino acids long. V shed 1 base and J 4 bases; nucleotides not matched to a gene: 6. Germline V gene lookup returns CDR1 MGHRA and CDR2 YSYEKL. Here the CDR3 reads CASSQALGTSGYNEQFF. The CDR3 region has the DNA TGCGCCAGCAGCCAAGCCCTCGGGACTAGCGGTTACAATGAGCAGTTCTTC.

The chain combines TRBV28 with TRBJ2-7; 9 nucleotides agree with TRBD1. CDR1 and CDR2 (germline): MDHEN, SYDVKM. The CDR3 contains 17 residues. V gave up 4 bases and J gave up 4 bases; unmatched junction bases: 14. The DNA of the CDR3 is TGTGCCAGCAGTTCGTCCGGGACAGGGCAGATTATTTACGAGCAGTACTTC. Residues: CASSSSGTGQIIYEQYF.

This chain joins TRBV28 and TRBJ2-7; tentative D call: TRBD1 (6 bases). In germline, CDR1 is MDHEN, CDR2 SYDVKM. The length of the CDR3 is 15 residues. V lost 5 bases and J 5 bases, leaving 19 bases between the germline ends. Written as DNA, the CDR3 is TGTGCCAGCAGTGCCCCATCGACAGGTCGGGACGAGCAGTACTTC. The encoded protein is CASSAPSTGRDEQYF.

This chain uses TRBV30 with TRBJ2-7; TRBD1 agrees at 9 bases. V trimming: 2 bases; J trimming: 0 bases; junction bases outside the gene matches: 5. The CDR3 has 15 residues. The germline CDR1 and CDR2 sequences are GTSNPN and SVGIG (reference sequence). CDR3 nucleotide sequence: TGTGCCTGGAGTATGGGACAGGGTAGCTCCTACGAGCAGTACTTC. Protein sequence: CAWSMGQGSSYEQYF.

V usage is TRBV4-1 and J usage is TRBJ2-7; weak D call: TRBD1 (6 bases). The CDR3 is 14 amino acids. CDR1 is MGHRA and CDR2 is YSYEKL in the germline V gene. Deletions cut 4 bases from V and 2 bases from J, with 12 bases between. CDR3 in DNA: TGCGCCAGCAGCCCTAGAGGGGACACCTACGAGCAGTACTTC. Translating it yields CASSPRGDTYEQYF.

The CDR3, as DNA: TGTGCCAGCTCGAACGACAGGTACACTGAAGCTTTCTTT. This encodes CASSNDRYTEAFF. The chain links TRBV18 to TRBJ1-1, with a weak D call TRBD1 (6 bases). The CDR3 has 13 amino acids. Trimming removed 6 bases from V and 3 bases from J, with 11 bases in between. The germline V gene encodes CDR1 KGHSH and CDR2 LQKENI.

The chain recombines TRBV11-2 with TRBJ2-5; 8 bases agree with TRBD2. Germline CDR1 and CDR2: SGHAT and FQNNGV. The CDR3 covers 17 residues. With V trimmed by 3 bases and J by 2 bases, 11 bases remained unmatched. CDR3 region: CASSFPGGGRSQETQYF. Here the CDR3 DNA reads TGTGCCAGCAGCTTCCCCGGTGGCGGGAGGTCTCAAGAGACCCAGTACTTC.

The CDR3 spells CASSERGQGKGNQPQHF. The CDR3, as DNA: TGTGCCAGCAGTGAAAGGGGACAGGGAAAGGGCAATCAGCCCCAGCATTTT. The chain has TRBV2 and TRBJ1-5, with 9 bases fitting TRBD1. Germline V gene sequence: CDR1 SNHLY, CDR2 FYNNEI. CDR3 length equals 17 residues. Germline trimming cut 2 bases from V and 2 bases from J; bases unmatched to any gene: 7.

V and J are TRBV6-5 and TRBJ2-7; D might be TRBD2 (6 bases). Trimming stripped 6 bases from V and 3 bases from J, with 15 bases between. The CDR3 covers 14 residues. The germline CDR1 and CDR2 sequences are MNHEY and SVGAGI. CDR3 nucleotide sequence: TGTGCCAGCAGCGGAGGGACGGATAGCTACGAGCAGTACTTC. Protein sequence: CASSGGTDSYEQYF.

The chain joins TRBV11-3 to TRBJ2-1; D might be TRBD1 (6 bases). The CDR3 runs 16 residues. Looked up from germline, CDR1 is SGHNT and CDR2 is YENEEA. Between the trimmed V and J ends, which lost 5 bases and 4 bases, there was a span of 18 bases. CDR3 protein: CASSRNRDNLYNEQFF. The CDR3 DNA is TGTGCCAGCAGCCGAAACCGGGACAACCTATACAATGAGCAGTTCTTC.

This sequence joins TRBV4-1 and TRBJ2-4; D is possibly TRBD2 (6 bases). The CDR3 spans 17 residues. Germline loops: CDR1 MGHRA, CDR2 YSYEKL. The V end was cut by 0 bases, the J end by 7 bases, with 19 bases between. The CDR3 loop reads CASSQDFGGKPVNIQYF. In nucleotides, the CDR3 is TGCGCCAGCAGCCAAGATTTCGGCGGGAAGCCAGTTAACATTCAGTACTTC.

This clone was counted a single time. This chain joins TRBV29-1 and TRBJ2-7, with TRBD1 as a possible D gene (5 bases). The CDR3 loop spans 11 amino acids. V lost 4 bases to trimming and J lost 3 bases, with 7 bases between them. Germline V gene sequence: CDR1 SQVTM, CDR2 ANQGSEA. CDR3 DNA sequence: TGCAGCGTTGGTGACAGCTACGAGCAGTACTTC. As protein: CSVGDSYEQYF.

In this sample, this clone turned up once. CDR3 residues: CASSQDYTLTNYGYTF. Written as DNA, the CDR3 is TGCGCCAGCAGCCAAGATTATACCCTTACAAACTATGGCTACACCTTC. This chain uses TRBV4-1 with TRBJ1-2; D is uncertain. The CDR3 is made up of 16 amino acids. Germline values: CDR1 MGHRA, CDR2 YSYEKL. The V end was cut by 0 bases, the J end by 2 bases, with 13 bases between.